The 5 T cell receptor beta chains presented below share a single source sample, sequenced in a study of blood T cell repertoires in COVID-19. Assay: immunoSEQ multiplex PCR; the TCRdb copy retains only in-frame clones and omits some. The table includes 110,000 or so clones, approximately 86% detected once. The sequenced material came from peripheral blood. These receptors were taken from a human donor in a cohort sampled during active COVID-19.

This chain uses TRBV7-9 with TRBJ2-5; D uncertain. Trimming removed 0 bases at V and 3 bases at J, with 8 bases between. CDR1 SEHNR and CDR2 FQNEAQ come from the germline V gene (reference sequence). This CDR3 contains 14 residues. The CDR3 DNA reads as TGTGCCAGCAGCTTAGCGGGCCTTAAAGAGACCCAGTACTTC. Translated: CASSLAGLKETQYF.

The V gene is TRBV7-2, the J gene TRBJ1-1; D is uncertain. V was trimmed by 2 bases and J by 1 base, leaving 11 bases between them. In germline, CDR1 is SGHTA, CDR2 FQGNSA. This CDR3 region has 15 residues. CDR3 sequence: CASSLYAPGNTEAFF. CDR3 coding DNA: TGTGCCAGCAGCTTATACGCTCCAGGGAACACTGAAGCTTTCTTT.

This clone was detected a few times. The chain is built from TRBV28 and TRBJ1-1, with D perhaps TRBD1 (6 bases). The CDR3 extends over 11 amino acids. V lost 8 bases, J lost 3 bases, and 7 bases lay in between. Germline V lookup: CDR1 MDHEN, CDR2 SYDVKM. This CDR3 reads CASWTDTEAFF. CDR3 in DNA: TGTGCCAGCTGGACAGACACTGAAGCTTTCTTT.

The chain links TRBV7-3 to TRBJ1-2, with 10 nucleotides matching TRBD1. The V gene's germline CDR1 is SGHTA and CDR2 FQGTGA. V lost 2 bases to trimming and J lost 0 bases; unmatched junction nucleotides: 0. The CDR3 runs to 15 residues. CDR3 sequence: CASSLGTGANYGYTF. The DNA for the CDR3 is TGTGCCAGCAGCTTAGGGACAGGGGCTAACTATGGCTACACCTTC.

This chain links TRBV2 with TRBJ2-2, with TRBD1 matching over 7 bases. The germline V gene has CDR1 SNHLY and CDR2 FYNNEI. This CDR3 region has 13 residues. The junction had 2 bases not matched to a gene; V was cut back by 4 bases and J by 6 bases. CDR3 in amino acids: CASSGQGPGELFF. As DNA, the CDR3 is TGTGCCAGCAGTGGACAGGGCCCCGGGGAGCTGTTTTTT. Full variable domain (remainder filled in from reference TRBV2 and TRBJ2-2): EPEVTQTPSHQVTQMGQEVILRCVPISNHLYFYWYRQILGQKVEFLVSFYNNEISEKSEIFDDQFSVERPDGSNFTLKIRSTKLEDSAMYFCASSGQGPGELFFGEGSRLTVL.